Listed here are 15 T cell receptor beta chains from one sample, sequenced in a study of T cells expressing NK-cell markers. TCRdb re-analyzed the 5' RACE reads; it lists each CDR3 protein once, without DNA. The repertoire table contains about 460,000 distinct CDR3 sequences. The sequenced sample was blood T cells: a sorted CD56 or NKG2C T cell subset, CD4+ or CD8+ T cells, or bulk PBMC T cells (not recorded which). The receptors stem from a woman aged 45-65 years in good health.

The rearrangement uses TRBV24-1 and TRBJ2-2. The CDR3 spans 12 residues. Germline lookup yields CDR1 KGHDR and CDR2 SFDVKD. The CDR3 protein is CATSDWLGELFF.

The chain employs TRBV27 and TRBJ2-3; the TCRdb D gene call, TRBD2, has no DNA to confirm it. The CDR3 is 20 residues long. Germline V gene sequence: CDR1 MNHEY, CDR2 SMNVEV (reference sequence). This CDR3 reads CASSLPGLAGGPGRTDTQYF.

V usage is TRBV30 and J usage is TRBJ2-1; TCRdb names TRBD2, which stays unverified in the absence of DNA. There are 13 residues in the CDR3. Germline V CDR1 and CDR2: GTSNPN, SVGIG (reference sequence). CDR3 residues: CAWSTLSGREQFF.

CDR3: CASSQGLVGDTQYF. The chain carries TRBV3-1 and TRBJ2-3; the D call of TRBD2 rests on TCRdb alone, since no DNA is present to check it. This CDR3 comprises 14 residues. CDR1 LGHDT and CDR2 YNNKEL come from the germline V gene (reference sequence).

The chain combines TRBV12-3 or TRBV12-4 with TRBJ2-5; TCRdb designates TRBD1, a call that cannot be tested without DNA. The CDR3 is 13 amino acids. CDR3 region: CASKQTGQETQYF.

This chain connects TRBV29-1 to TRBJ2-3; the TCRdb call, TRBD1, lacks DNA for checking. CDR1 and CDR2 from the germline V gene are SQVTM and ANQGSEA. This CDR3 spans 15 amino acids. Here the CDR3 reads CSAKEGQGVLTPVYF.

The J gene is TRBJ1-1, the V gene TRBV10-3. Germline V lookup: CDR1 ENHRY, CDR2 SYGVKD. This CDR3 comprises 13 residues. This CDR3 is CAISGMVNTEAFF.

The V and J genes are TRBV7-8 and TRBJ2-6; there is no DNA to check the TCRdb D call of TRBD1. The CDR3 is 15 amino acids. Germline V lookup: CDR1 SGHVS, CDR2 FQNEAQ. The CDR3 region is CASSFGAAGANVLTF.

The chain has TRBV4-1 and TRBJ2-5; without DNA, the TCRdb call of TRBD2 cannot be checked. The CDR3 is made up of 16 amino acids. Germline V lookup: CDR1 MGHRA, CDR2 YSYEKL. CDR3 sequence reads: CASSQGSGREQETQYF.

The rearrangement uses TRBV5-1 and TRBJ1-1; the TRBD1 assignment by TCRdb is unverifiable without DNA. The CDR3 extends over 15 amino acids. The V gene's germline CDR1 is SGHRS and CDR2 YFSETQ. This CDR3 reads CASSSRSTGNTEAFF.

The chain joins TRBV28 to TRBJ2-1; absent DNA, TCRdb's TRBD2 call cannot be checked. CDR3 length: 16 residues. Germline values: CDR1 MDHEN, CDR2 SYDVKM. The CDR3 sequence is CASSLLSGIGYNEQFF.

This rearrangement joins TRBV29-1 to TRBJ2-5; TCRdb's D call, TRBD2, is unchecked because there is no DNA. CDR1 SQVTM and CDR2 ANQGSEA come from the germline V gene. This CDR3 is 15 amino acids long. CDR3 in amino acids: CSVGLRAMNVETQYF. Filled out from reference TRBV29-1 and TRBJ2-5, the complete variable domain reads SAVISQKPSRDICQRGTSLTIQCQVDSQVTMMFWYRQQPGQSLTLIATANQGSEATYESGFVIDKFPISRPNLTFSTLTVSNMSPEDSSIYLCSVGLRAMNVETQYFGPGTRLLVL.

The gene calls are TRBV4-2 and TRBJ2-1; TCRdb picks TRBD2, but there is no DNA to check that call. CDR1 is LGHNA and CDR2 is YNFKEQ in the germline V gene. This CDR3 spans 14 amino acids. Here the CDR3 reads CASSQEGTNNEQFF.

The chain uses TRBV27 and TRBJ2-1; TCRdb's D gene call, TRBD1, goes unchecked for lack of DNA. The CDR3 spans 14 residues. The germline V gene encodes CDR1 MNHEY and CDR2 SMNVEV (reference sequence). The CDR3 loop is CASRDRGLGDEQFF.

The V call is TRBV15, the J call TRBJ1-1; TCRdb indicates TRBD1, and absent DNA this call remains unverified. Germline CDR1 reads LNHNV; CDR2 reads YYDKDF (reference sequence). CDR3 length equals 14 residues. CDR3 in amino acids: CATSRDPGDTEAFF.